The following is a T cell receptor (beta chain) sequence with its context. Libraries were prepared by immunoSEQ multiplex PCR; TCRdb keeps only in-frame clonotypes and omits some of them. Seen here are 330,000 or so clones, roughly 90% observed once, and the top ten hold about 0.94%. The CDR3 is 14 residues long. The V and J ends lost 4 bases and 1 base, in that order; junction bases with no gene match: 3. The germline CDR1 and CDR2 sequences are GTSNPN and SVGIG (reference sequence). These data belong to a study of blood T cell repertoires in COVID-19. The specimen was PBMCs or T cells enriched from blood (not recorded which). This clonotype was obtained from a young woman who had been exposed to COVID-19. This rearrangement joins TRBV30 to TRBJ2-3; 9 bases line up with TRBD1. CDR3 residues: CAWKGDRGTDTQYF. CDR3 nucleotide sequence: TGTGCCTGGAAAGGGGACAGGGGCACAGATACGCAGTATTTT.